This TCR beta chain originates from a study of spatial heterogeneity in lung cancer. Across the study: Alpha-chain sequences were consistently detected less often than beta-chain sequences. General study results and limits: Tumoral mutation counts were tracked by counts of expanded intratumoral alpha and beta TCRs. Alpha chains reached an estimated coverage of about 7% of tumor T cells, and beta chains approximately 13%.

By share, this clonotype ranks as large. Its antigen is still unknown. Germline V gene data show CDR1 as LGHDT and CDR2 as YNNKEL (reference sequence). CDR3 length: 15 amino acids. Trimming removed 2 bases at V and 0 bases at J, with 10 bases between. Regarding time point: sample taken at primary tumor resection. There were approximately 69 donors, all of them untreated patients with early-stage non-small cell lung cancer. Extraction of whole RNA from tumor, nontumor lung or frozen PBMC preceded unsorted sequencing. TCRdb fed the 5' RACE reads into MiXCR, producing one record per CDR3 protein. The table has approximately 4,000 distinct CDR3 sequences, around 32% seen once.

This TCR derives from a male donor with early-stage non-small cell lung cancer. The material sequenced was lung tumor tissue, taken at surgery. The rearrangement uses TRBV3-1 and TRBJ2-5; D is unresolved. The CDR3 nucleotides read TGTGCCAGCAGCCAAAAATTGACAAACCAAGAGACCCAGTACTTC. Translating gives CASSQKLTNQETQYF.